This is a list of T cell receptor beta chains from one sample in a study of shared clonotypes between healthy human individuals. Here immunoSEQ multiplex PCR was the method, and the copy in TCRdb shows in-frame clones only, minus some. The sample lists roughly 1 million clones; approximately 70% were seen once. Sequenced input: memory CD4+ T cells sorted from blood. The receptors come from a man younger than 35 in good health. CDR3s include the opening cysteine and the closing phenylalanine or tryptophan. Each record gives: CDR3 DNA, CDR3 protein, V gene, D gene, clone size, J gene. D genes are given only for firm matches. Expanded clones are given a class, and other clones once, few, many or no size at all.

cdr3_nt: TGTGCCAGCAGTTTATTGGGTATAGGGGTCGCTGGGGCCAACGTCCTGACTTTC
cdr3_aa: CASSLLGIGVAGANVLTF
v_call: TRBV27
d_call: -
clone_size: -
j_call: TRBJ2-6

cdr3_nt: TGTGCCAGCTCACCAGGGGTCGACGAAAAACTGTTTTTT
cdr3_aa: CASSPGVDEKLFF
v_call: TRBV18
d_call: -
clone_size: -
j_call: TRBJ1-4

cdr3_nt: TGTGCCAGCAGCTTAAGAGGGCGCGGACAGCCCCAGCATTTT
cdr3_aa: CASSLRGRGQPQHF
v_call: TRBV7-2
d_call: -
clone_size: -
j_call: TRBJ1-5

cdr3_nt: TGTGCCAGCAGTTCGGGACAGGTCAACACTGAAGCTTTCTTT
cdr3_aa: CASSSGQVNTEAFF
v_call: TRBV6-1
d_call: TRBD1
clone_size: -
j_call: TRBJ1-1

cdr3_nt: TGTGCCAGCAGTCCCGGGGAGCCGCAGTTCTATGGCTACACCTTC
cdr3_aa: CASSPGEPQFYGYTF
v_call: TRBV2
d_call: -
clone_size: few
j_call: TRBJ1-2

cdr3_nt: TGCAGCGTTGAACCCAGGGGCGGGGGGCGCATCGGCGGGAACACTGAAGCTTTCTTT
cdr3_aa: CSVEPRGGGRIGGNTEAFF
v_call: TRBV29-1
d_call: -
clone_size: few
j_call: TRBJ1-1

cdr3_nt: TGCGCCAGCAGTTTAGGGACAGCCTCTGGAAACACCATATATTTT
cdr3_aa: CASSLGTASGNTIYF
v_call: TRBV5-1
d_call: TRBD1
clone_size: -
j_call: TRBJ1-3

cdr3_nt: TGTGCCAGCAGCTCAACAGGGGGGTCCTACAATGAGCAGTTCTTC
cdr3_aa: CASSSTGGSYNEQFF
v_call: TRBV7-2
d_call: TRBD1
clone_size: once
j_call: TRBJ2-1

cdr3_nt: TGTGCCAGCAGTGAAACTCAGGGTTGGTATGAACGGCCCCACTTT
cdr3_aa: CASSETQGWYERPHF
v_call: TRBV2
d_call: -
clone_size: few
j_call: TRBJ1-6

cdr3_nt: TGCGCCAGCAGCCCCCTAGCGGGGGCATACGGACAGCAGTACTTC
cdr3_aa: CASSPLAGAYGQQYF
v_call: TRBV4-1
d_call: TRBD2
clone_size: -
j_call: TRBJ2-7

cdr3_nt: TGTGCCTGGAGTCTCCTAATGACAGGGGGCTCCTACGAGCAGTACTTC
cdr3_aa: CAWSLLMTGGSYEQYF
v_call: TRBV30
d_call: TRBD1
clone_size: -
j_call: TRBJ2-7

cdr3_nt: TGTGCCAGCAGCTTACTGGCGGGAGGCTTGGGCGAGCAGTACTTC
cdr3_aa: CASSLLAGGLGEQYF
v_call: TRBV11-2
d_call: TRBD2
clone_size: -
j_call: TRBJ2-7

cdr3_nt: TGTGCCAGCAGCCAGGACGGGAATTCACCCCTCCACTTT
cdr3_aa: CASSQDGNSPLHF
v_call: TRBV6-5
d_call: -
clone_size: few
j_call: TRBJ1-6

cdr3_nt: TGTGCCAGCAGCCAAGCGCAGGGGGCCTCCGGGGAGCTGTTTTTT
cdr3_aa: CASSQAQGASGELFF
v_call: TRBV14
d_call: TRBD1
clone_size: -
j_call: TRBJ2-2

cdr3_nt: TGCAGTGGGGTTTGGACTCGGGAGCAGTTCTTC
cdr3_aa: CSGVWTREQFF
v_call: TRBV20-1
d_call: -
clone_size: -
j_call: TRBJ2-1

cdr3_nt: TGTGCCAGCAGCTCACCGGGACTAGCGAACACCGGGGAGCTGTTTTTT
cdr3_aa: CASSSPGLANTGELFF
v_call: TRBV7-9
d_call: TRBD2
clone_size: -
j_call: TRBJ2-2

cdr3_nt: TGTGCCAGCAGGTTAAATCAGGGGGACACCGGGGAGCTGTTTTTT
cdr3_aa: CASRLNQGDTGELFF
v_call: TRBV9
d_call: TRBD1
clone_size: -
j_call: TRBJ2-2

cdr3_nt: TGTGCCTGGAGTGTTAGATGGGGGAATGAGCAGTTCTTC
cdr3_aa: CAWSVRWGNEQFF
v_call: TRBV30
d_call: -
clone_size: -
j_call: TRBJ2-1

cdr3_nt: TGTGCCAGTAGTATAGTTCTCCCGGGACTAGCGGGAAACGAGCAGTACTTC
cdr3_aa: CASSIVLPGLAGNEQYF
v_call: TRBV19
d_call: TRBD2
clone_size: -
j_call: TRBJ2-7

cdr3_nt: TGTGCCTGGAGTCGCCCGGGAAACACCATATATTTT
cdr3_aa: CAWSRPGNTIYF
v_call: TRBV30
d_call: -
clone_size: -
j_call: TRBJ1-3

cdr3_nt: TGTGCCAGCAGTCTTCCGGGACAGGGTACAGATACGCAGTATTTT
cdr3_aa: CASSLPGQGTDTQYF
v_call: TRBV28
d_call: TRBD1
clone_size: -
j_call: TRBJ2-3

cdr3_nt: TGTGCCAGCAGCGGAGAAGACGGCTACTATGGCTACACCTTC
cdr3_aa: CASSGEDGYYGYTF
v_call: TRBV2
d_call: -
clone_size: -
j_call: TRBJ1-2